The 22 T cell receptor beta chains given below trace back to one sample, sequenced in a study of T-cell memory formation after mild COVID-19 (dated by TCRdb to the early 2020s). Library preparation used 5' RACE. These reads were obtained on an Illumina NovaSeq 6000. TCRdb reprocessing: public reads trimmed at Q25 with fastp, clones called with MiXCR, in-frame beta chains kept. When rows share a CDR3 protein, they turn into one entry using the most common DNA and genes. Across this sample there are roughly 300,000 distinct CDR3 sequences, with about 16% seen only once. 20% to 25% of the sample is in the top ten clones. The sequencing sample was made of PBMCs or a T cell subset sorted from them (not recorded which). These receptor sequences come from a man younger than 30 who had mild COVID-19 (a few samples of this study predate the infection). The sample titles of this study are shuffled in the database, so cell type and time point are left out; the donor was told from shared clones.

In its sample, this clonotype was seen a few times. The gene calls are TRBV12-3 or TRBV12-4 and TRBJ1-5, with D unresolved. The CDR3 extends over 14 amino acids. Trimming took 1 base from V and 4 from J, leaving 8 bases between them. The CDR3 here is CASSLGSGNQPQHF. CDR3 in DNA: TGTGCCAGCAGTTTAGGTTCCGGGAATCAGCCCCAGCATTTT.

This clonotype was seen only a few times. The rearrangement links TRBV25-1 to TRBJ1-1; 7 nucleotides line up with TRBD1. The CDR3 runs to 16 residues. With V trimmed by 4 bases and J by 0 bases, 8 bases remained unmatched. CDR1 and CDR2 (germline): MGHDK, SYGVNS. The CDR3 DNA sequence: TGTGCCAGCAGTGGGGGGGACAGATTCATGAACACTGAAGCTTTCTTT. Its protein is CASSGGDRFMNTEAFF.

In regard to this clonotype: Being one base from a much bigger clone, this may be a read error. V and J are TRBV4-2 and TRBJ2-4; TRBD2 aligns across 9 bases. Germline-derived CDR1 and CDR2 are LGHNA and YNFKEQ. This CDR3 contains 15 residues. CDR3 DNA: TGTGCCAGCAGCCTAGCGGGGGAAGCCAAAAACATTCAGTGCTTC. Amino acids: CASSLAGEAKNIQCF.

This clonotype was seen a handful of times. The chain couples TRBV10-3 to TRBJ2-6; 9 nucleotides match TRBD1. CDR1 ENHRY and CDR2 SYGVKD come from the germline V gene. The V segment lost 4 bases and the J segment 2 bases; nucleotides outside the gene matches: 3. CDR3 length: 16 residues. Here the CDR3 DNA reads TGTGCCATCAGTGGGCGACAGGGGGCTGGGGCCAACGTCCTGACTTTC. Protein: CAISGRQGAGANVLTF.

Here the CDR3 reads CASSKGQGWNEQFF. CDR3 in DNA: TGTGCCAGCAGCAAGGGACAGGGGTGGAATGAGCAGTTCTTC. The gene calls are TRBV7-6 and TRBJ2-1, with 10 bases matching TRBD1. Germline values: CDR1 SGHVS, CDR2 FNYEAQ. V lost 5 bases and J lost 7; bases outside the gene matches: 5. The CDR3 is 14 amino acids.

This clonotype was observed a few times. The rearrangement joins TRBV4-2 to TRBJ1-2, with a tentative D call TRBD1 (5 bases). CDR1 and CDR2 from the germline V gene are LGHNA and YNFKEQ. The CDR3 has 14 amino acids. V was cut by 0 bases and J by 4 bases, with 9 bases left in between. This chain's CDR3 is CASSQDREGYGYTF. As DNA, the CDR3 is TGTGCCAGCAGCCAAGACAGGGAGGGCTATGGCTACACCTTC.

V usage is TRBV5-1 and J usage is TRBJ1-1, with no clear D. V lost 3 bases and J lost 1, with 10 bases in between. CDR1 is SGHRS and CDR2 is YFSETQ in the germline V gene. The CDR3 is 14 amino acids. The CDR3, as DNA: TGCGCCAGCAGCTCGGACGTGGAGAACACTGAAGCTTTCTTT. Protein: CASSSDVENTEAFF.

This clonotype has only a few counts. The chain carries TRBV13 and TRBJ2-5; D is ambiguous. CDR1 PRHDT and CDR2 FYEKMQ come from the germline V gene (reference sequence). There are 14 residues in the CDR3. V lost 4 bases and J lost 0, with 9 bases in between. CDR3 region: CASSSSRDQETQYF. The CDR3 DNA sequence: TGTGCCAGCAGCTCCTCCCGGGACCAAGAGACCCAGTACTTC.

The chain links TRBV5-1 to TRBJ1-2, with D perhaps matching TRBD1 (5 bases). Germline V gene data show CDR1 as SGHRS and CDR2 as YFSETQ. V shed 4 bases and J shed 4 bases, with 11 bases lying between them. This CDR3 spans 13 amino acids. Here the CDR3 reads CASSPTDSYGYTF. CDR3 DNA: TGCGCCAGCAGCCCAACCGACAGCTATGGCTACACCTTC. The full variable domain, its missing parts supplied by reference TRBV5-1 and TRBJ1-2, is KAGVTQTPRYLIKTRGQQVTLSCSPISGHRSVSWYQQTPGQGLQFLFEYFSETQRNKGNFPGRFSGRQFSNSRSEMNVSTLELGDSALYLCASSPTDSYGYTFGSGTRLTVV.

This clonotype was recorded a few times. V gene TRBV6-1 combines with J gene TRBJ1-1, with D possibly matching TRBD1 (5 bases). CDR1 and CDR2 from the germline V gene are MNHNS and SASEGT. Trimming removed 0 bases from V and 0 bases from J, with 8 bases in between. CDR3 size: 15 residues. The CDR3 nucleotides read TGTGCCAGCAGTGAAGCAAGACAGTTGAACACTGAAGCTTTCTTT. Translation: CASSEARQLNTEAFF.

This clonotype was counted between two and nine times. The chain carries TRBV12-3 or TRBV12-4 and TRBJ2-3; TRBD1 matches 12 bases. With V trimmed by 5 bases and J by 4 bases, 7 bases remained unmatched. This CDR3 is built from 16 residues. Here the CDR3 reads CASSSRDRGLSDTQYF. Written as DNA, the CDR3 is TGTGCCAGCAGTAGCCGGGACAGGGGGCTGTCAGATACGCAGTATTTT.

The gene calls are TRBV28 and TRBJ1-4, with D tentatively TRBD1 (6 bases). Trimming took 3 bases from V and 6 from J, leaving 14 bases between them. CDR1 and CDR2 from the germline V gene are MDHEN and SYDVKM. The CDR3 covers 15 residues. The CDR3 DNA follows: TGTGCCAGCAGTTTCCCCAGGGGTTACGATGAAAAACTGTTTTTT. Its translation: CASSFPRGYDEKLFF.

The J gene is TRBJ2-1, the V gene TRBV27; 8 nucleotides agree with TRBD1. Trimming took 4 bases from V and 4 from J; bases not matched to a gene: 6. Germline CDR1 reads MNHEY; CDR2 reads SMNVEV (reference sequence). There are 15 residues in the CDR3. The CDR3 protein is CASSSPRTGYNEQFF. The CDR3 DNA is TGTGCCAGCAGTTCCCCCAGGACAGGGTACAATGAGCAGTTCTTC.

This clonotype was counted only a few times. The V gene is TRBV7-2, the J gene TRBJ1-6; D remains unclear. This CDR3 is 17 amino acids long. Per germline, CDR1 SGHTA and CDR2 FQGNSA. The V end was cut by 5 bases, the J end by 7 bases, with 21 bases between. DNA of the CDR3: TGTGCCAGCAGCCCAGCGGCAGGCGGGAGTGGAAATTCACCCCTCCACTTT. Its protein is CASSPAAGGSGNSPLHF.

V gene TRBV18 combines with J gene TRBJ2-7, with TRBD2 as a possible D gene (6 bases). The V gene's germline CDR1 is KGHSH and CDR2 LQKENI. The CDR3 length is 15 residues. The germline V and J ends were trimmed by 3 bases and 3 bases, with 15 bases remaining between them. The CDR3 DNA reads TGTGCCAGCTCACCCCCCGGGAGTACGCGCTACGAGCAGTACTTC. It encodes CASSPPGSTRYEQYF.

This clonotype was recorded a few times. The chain couples TRBV11-1 to TRBJ2-1, with unresolved D. CDR1 and CDR2 (germline): SGHAT, FQDESV (reference sequence). The CDR3 is made up of 12 amino acids. With 6 bases removed from V and 6 bases from J, the gap between germline ends came to 9 bases. The CDR3 loop is CASRIWGNEQFF. DNA for the CDR3: TGTGCCAGCAGGATATGGGGCAATGAGCAGTTCTTC. The entire variable domain, with the rest obtained from reference TRBV11-1 and TRBJ2-1, is as follows: EAEVAQSPRYKITEKSQAVAFWCDPISGHATLYWYRQILGQGPELLVQFQDESVVDDSQLPKDRFSAERLKGVDSTLKIQPAELGDSAMYLCASRIWGNEQFFGPGTRLTVL.

This clonotype was recorded a few times. This chain uses TRBV27 with TRBJ1-6; 7 nucleotides line up with TRBD1. The V segment lost 4 bases and the J segment 7 bases; nucleotides outside the gene matches: 1. CDR1 is MNHEY, CDR2 SMNVEV, per germline (reference sequence). The CDR3 is 13 residues long. The CDR3 coding sequence is TGTGCCAGCAGTTCAGGGGGGAATTCACCCCTCCACTTT. It encodes CASSSGGNSPLHF.

The V call is TRBV20-1, the J call TRBJ2-1; 9 bases match TRBD2. The CDR3 runs 14 residues. V trimming: 3 bases; J trimming: 10 bases; junction bases outside the gene matches: 10. Germline lookup yields CDR1 DFQATT and CDR2 SNEGSKA (reference sequence). As DNA, the CDR3 is TGCAGTGCTAGTCCCGGGACTAGCCTTGAAGAGCAGTTCTTC. Its translation: CSASPGTSLEEQFF.

The chain recombines TRBV6-2 or TRBV6-3 with TRBJ2-4, with TRBD2 as a possible D gene (6 bases). Trimming removed 6 bases at V and 0 bases at J, with 12 bases between. Germline V gene sequence: CDR1 MNHEY, CDR2 SVGEGT. The CDR3 loop spans 15 amino acids. The CDR3, as DNA: TGTGCCAGCAGCCGCCCGGGACTAGCCAAAAACATTCAGTACTTC. Its translation is CASSRPGLAKNIQYF.

This clonotype was observed a handful of times. This rearrangement joins TRBV30 to TRBJ1-1; D remains unclear. Germline values: CDR1 GTSNPN, CDR2 SVGIG (reference sequence). This CDR3 spans 14 amino acids. Trimming left V 4 bases short and J 0 bases short, with 12 bases between. CDR3 sequence reads: CAWIQSAMNTEAFF. In DNA form, the CDR3 reads TGTGCCTGGATCCAGTCTGCTATGAACACTGAAGCTTTCTTT.

This clonotype has a handful of counts. J is TRBJ2-2 and V is TRBV9; TRBD2 matches at 8 bases. V gave up 0 bases and J gave up 4 bases; unmatched junction bases: 2. The CDR3 runs to 15 residues. CDR1 and CDR2 (germline): SGDLS, YYNGEE. The CDR3: CASSVAGGTTGELFF. CDR3 coding DNA: TGTGCCAGCAGCGTAGCGGGGGGGACCACCGGGGAGCTGTTTTTT.

This clonotype has only a few counts. This chain joins TRBV27 and TRBJ1-2; 8 bases are shared with TRBD1. Per the germline V gene, CDR1 is MNHEY and CDR2 is SMNVEV (reference sequence). This CDR3 region has 13 residues. Trimming removed 2 bases from V and 8 bases from J; junction bases left unmatched: 4. Here the CDR3 DNA reads TGTGCCAGCAGTTTAGACAGGGGTGGAGGCTACACCTTC. Translating gives CASSLDRGGGYTF.